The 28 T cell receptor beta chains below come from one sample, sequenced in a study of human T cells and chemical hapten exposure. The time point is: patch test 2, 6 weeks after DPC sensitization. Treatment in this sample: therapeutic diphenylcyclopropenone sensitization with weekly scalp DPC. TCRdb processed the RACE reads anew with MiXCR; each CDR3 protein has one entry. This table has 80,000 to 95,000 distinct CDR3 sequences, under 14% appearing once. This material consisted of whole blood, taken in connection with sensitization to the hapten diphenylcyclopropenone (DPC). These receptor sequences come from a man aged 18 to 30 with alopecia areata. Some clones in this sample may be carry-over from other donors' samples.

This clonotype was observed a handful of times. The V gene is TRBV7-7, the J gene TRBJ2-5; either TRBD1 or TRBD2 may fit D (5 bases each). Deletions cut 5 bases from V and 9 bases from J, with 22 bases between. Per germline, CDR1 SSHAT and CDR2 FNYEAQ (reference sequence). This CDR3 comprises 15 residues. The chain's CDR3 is CASSAAGTPPAAQYF. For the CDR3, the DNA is TGTGCCAGCAGCGCAGCCGGGACCCCGCCCGCGGCCCAGTACTTC.

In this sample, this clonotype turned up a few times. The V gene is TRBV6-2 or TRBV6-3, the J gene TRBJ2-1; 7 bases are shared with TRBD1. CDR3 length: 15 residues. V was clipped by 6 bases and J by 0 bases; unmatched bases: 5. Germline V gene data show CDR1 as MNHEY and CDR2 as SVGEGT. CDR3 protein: CASSLDRSSYNEQFF. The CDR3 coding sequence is TGTGCCAGCAGCCTGGACAGGAGCTCCTACAATGAGCAGTTCTTC.

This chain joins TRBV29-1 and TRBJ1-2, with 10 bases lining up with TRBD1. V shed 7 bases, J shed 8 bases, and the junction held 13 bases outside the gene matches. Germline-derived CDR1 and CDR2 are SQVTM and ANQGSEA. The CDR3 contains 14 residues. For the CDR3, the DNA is TGCAGCGCTGGGACAGGGGTCGGAACAGCAGGCTACACCTTC. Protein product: CSAGTGVGTAGYTF. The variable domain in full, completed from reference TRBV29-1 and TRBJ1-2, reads SAVISQKPSRDICQRGTSLTIQCQVDSQVTMMFWYRQQPGQSLTLIATANQGSEATYESGFVIDKFPISRPNLTFSTLTVSNMSPEDSSIYLCSAGTGVGTAGYTFGSGTRLTVV.

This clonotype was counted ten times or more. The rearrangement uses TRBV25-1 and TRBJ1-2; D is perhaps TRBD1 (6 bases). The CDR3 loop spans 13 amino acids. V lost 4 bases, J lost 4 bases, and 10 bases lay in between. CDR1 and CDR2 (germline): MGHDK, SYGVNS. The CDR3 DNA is TGTGCCAGCAGTGTTGGACAGAGCTATGGCTACACCTTC. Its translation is CASSVGQSYGYTF.

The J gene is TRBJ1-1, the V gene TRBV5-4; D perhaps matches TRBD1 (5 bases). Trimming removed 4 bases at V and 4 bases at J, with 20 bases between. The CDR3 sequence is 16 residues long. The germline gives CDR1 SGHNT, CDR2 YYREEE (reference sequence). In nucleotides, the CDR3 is TGTGCCAGCAGCAATCCGGGACGGAGGTTGGGCACTGAAGCTTTCTTT. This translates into CASSNPGRRLGTEAFF.

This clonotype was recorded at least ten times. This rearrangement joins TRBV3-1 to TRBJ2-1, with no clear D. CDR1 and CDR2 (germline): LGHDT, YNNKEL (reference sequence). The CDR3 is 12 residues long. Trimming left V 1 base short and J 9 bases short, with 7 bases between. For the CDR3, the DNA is TGTGCCAGCAGCCAAGGTAGGGTTGAGCAGTTCTTC. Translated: CASSQGRVEQFF.

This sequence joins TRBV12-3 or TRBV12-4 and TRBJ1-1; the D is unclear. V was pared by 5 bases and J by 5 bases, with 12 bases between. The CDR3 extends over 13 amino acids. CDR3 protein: CASSPLGMTEAFF. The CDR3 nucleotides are TGTGCCAGCAGTCCACTCGGAATGACTGAAGCTTTCTTT.

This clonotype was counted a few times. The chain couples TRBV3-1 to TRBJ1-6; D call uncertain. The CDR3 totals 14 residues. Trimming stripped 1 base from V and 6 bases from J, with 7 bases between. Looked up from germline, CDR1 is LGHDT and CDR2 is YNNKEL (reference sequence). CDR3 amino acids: CASSQGGFNSPLHF. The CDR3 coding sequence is TGTGCCAGCAGCCAAGGGGGTTTTAATTCACCCCTCCACTTT.

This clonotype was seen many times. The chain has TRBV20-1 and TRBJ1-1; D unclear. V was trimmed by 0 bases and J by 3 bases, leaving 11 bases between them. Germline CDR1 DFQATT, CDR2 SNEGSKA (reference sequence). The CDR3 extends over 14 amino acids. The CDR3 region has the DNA TGCAGTGCTAGAGACTCGGAGTATTACACTGAAGCTTTCTTT. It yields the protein CSARDSEYYTEAFF.

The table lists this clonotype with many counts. The CDR3 DNA sequence: TGTGCCAGCAGCGTAGCCGGTACTCGTAAAGGGGAGCAGTTCTTC. This codes for CASSVAGTRKGEQFF. This sequence joins TRBV9 and TRBJ2-1; D uncertain. Germline loops: CDR1 SGDLS, CDR2 YYNGEE. The CDR3 runs 15 residues. V lost 0 bases, J lost 10 bases, and 17 bases lay in between.

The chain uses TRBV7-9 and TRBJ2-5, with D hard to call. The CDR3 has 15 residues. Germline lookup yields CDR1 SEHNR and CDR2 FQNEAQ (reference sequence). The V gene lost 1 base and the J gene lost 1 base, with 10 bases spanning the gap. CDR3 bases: TGTGCCAGCAGCTTAGTCCAGACCCCCCAAGAGACCCAGTACTTC. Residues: CASSLVQTPQETQYF.

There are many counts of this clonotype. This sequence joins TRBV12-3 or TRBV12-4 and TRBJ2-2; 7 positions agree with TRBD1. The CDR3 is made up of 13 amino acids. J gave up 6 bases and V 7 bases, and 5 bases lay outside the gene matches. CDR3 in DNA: TGTGCCAGCAATGACAGGGTGGCCGGGGAGCTGTTTTTT. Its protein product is CASNDRVAGELFF.

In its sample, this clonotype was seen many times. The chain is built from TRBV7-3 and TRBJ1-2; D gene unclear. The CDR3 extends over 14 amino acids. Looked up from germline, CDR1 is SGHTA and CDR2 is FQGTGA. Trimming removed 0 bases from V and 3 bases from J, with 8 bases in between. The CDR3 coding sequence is TGTGCCAGCAGCTTAACAGGGAGACACTATGGCTACACCTTC. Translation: CASSLTGRHYGYTF.

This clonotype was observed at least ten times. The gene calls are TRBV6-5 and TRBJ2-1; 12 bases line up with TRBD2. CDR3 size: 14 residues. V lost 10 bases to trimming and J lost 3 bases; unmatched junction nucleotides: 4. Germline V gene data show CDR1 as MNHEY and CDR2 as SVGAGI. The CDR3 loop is CATGLAGNYNEQFF. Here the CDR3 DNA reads TGTGCCACTGGACTAGCGGGGAACTACAATGAGCAGTTCTTC.

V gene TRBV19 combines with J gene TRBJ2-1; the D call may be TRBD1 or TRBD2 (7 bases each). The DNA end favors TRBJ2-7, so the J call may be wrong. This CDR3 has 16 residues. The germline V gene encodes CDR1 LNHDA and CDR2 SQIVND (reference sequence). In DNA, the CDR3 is TGTGCCAGTAGAAGACAGGGCGGGAGCTCCTACAATGAGCAGTACTTC. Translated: CASRRQGGSSYNEQYF.

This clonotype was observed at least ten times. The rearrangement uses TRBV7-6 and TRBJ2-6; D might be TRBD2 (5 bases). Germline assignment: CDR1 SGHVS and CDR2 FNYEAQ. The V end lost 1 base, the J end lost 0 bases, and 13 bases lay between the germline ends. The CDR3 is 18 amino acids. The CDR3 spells CASSLGGREFSGANVLTF. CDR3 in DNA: TGTGCCAGCAGCTTAGGTGGGAGAGAATTCTCTGGGGCCAACGTCCTGACTTTC.

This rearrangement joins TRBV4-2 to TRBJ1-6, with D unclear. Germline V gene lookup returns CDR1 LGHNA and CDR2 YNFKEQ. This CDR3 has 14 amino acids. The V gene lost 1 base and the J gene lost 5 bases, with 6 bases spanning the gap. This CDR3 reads CASSQARDNSPLHF. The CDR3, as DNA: TGTGCCAGCAGCCAAGCACGGGATAATTCACCCCTCCACTTT.

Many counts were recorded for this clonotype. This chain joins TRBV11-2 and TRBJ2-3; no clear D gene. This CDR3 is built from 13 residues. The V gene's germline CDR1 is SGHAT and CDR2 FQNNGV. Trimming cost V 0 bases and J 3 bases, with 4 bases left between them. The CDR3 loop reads CASSLERTDTQYF. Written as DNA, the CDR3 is TGTGCCAGCAGCTTAGAGAGGACAGATACGCAGTATTTT.

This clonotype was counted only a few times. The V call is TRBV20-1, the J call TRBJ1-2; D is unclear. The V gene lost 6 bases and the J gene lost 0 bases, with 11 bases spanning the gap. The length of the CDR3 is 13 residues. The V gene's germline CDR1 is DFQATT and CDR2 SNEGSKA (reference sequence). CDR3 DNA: TGCAGTGCCCGCCCGCGGGCTAACTATGGCTACACCTTC. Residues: CSARPRANYGYTF.

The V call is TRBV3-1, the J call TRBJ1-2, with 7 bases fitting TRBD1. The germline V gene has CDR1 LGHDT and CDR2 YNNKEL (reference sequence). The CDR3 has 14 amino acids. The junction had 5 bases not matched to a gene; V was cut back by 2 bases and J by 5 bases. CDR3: CASSQYDREYGYTF. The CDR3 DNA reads TGTGCCAGCAGCCAATACGACAGGGAGTATGGCTACACCTTC.

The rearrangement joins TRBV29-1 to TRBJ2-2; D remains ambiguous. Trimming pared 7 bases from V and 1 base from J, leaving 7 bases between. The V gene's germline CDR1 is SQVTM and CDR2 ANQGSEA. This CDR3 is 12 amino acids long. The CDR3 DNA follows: TGCAGCGCCAGGAGGAACACCGGGGAGCTGTTTTTT. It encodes CSARRNTGELFF.

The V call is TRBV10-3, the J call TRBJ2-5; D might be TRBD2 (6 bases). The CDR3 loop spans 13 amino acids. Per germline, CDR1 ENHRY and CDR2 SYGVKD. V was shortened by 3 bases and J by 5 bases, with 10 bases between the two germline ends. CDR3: CAISEMEGETQYF. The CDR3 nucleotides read TGTGCCATCAGTGAAATGGAGGGGGAGACCCAGTACTTC.

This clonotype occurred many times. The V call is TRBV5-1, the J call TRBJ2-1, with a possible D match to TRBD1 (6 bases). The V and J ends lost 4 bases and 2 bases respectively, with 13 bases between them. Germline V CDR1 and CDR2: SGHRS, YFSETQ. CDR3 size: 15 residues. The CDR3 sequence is CASSLGQQTYNEQFF. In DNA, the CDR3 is TGCGCCAGCAGCCTTGGACAGCAAACCTACAATGAGCAGTTCTTC.

The CDR3 bases are TGTGCCAGCAAAAGCGGCCTCCCGAACACCGGGGAGCTGTTTTTT. Protein sequence: CASKSGLPNTGELFF. The chain carries TRBV6-5 and TRBJ2-2; a possible D gene is TRBD2 (5 bases). The V gene lost 7 bases and the J gene lost 0 bases, with 12 bases spanning the gap. The CDR3 contains 15 residues. Germline V gene lookup returns CDR1 MNHEY and CDR2 SVGAGI.

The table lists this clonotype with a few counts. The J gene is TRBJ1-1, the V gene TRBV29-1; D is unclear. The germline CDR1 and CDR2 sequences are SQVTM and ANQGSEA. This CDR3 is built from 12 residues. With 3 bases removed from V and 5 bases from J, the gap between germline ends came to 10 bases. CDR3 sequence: CSVDLFGTEAFF. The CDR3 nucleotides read TGCAGCGTTGATCTGTTTGGAACTGAAGCTTTCTTT. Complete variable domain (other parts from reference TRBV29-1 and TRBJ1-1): SAVISQKPSRDICQRGTSLTIQCQVDSQVTMMFWYRQQPGQSLTLIATANQGSEATYESGFVIDKFPISRPNLTFSTLTVSNMSPEDSSIYLCSVDLFGTEAFFGQGTRLTVV.

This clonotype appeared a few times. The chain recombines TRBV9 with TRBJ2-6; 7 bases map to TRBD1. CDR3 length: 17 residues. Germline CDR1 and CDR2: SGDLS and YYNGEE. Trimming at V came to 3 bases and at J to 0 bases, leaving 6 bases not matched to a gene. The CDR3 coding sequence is TGTGCCAGCAGCGGACAGGGTTATTACTCTGGGGCCAACGTCCTGACTTTC. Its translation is CASSGQGYYSGANVLTF.

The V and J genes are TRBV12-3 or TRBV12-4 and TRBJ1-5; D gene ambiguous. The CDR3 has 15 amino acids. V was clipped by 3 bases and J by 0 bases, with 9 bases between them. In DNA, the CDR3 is TGTGCCAGCAGTTTGACCCGTGATAGCAATCAGCCCCAGCATTTT. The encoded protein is CASSLTRDSNQPQHF.

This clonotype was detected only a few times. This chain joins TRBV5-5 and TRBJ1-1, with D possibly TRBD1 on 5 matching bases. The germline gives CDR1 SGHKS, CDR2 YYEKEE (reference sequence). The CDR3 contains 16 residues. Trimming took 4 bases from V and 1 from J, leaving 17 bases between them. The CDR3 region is CASSPRVTVKNTEAFF. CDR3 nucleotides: TGTGCCAGCAGCCCGCGAGTGACAGTTAAGAACACTGAAGCTTTCTTT.